Below are 2 T cell receptor beta chains sequenced from a single sample in a study of human T cells and chemical hapten exposure (dated by TCRdb to 2020 to 2023). The method behind the library was RACE. Sequencing was carried out with a NextSeq 500. TCRdb trimmed public reads at Q25 via fastp, called clones via MiXCR and kept in-frame beta chains. Each entry is one CDR3 protein sequence, shown with its most common DNA and genes. This sample gives 80,000 to 95,000 distinct CDR3 sequences in total; 11% of them show up just once. Of the sample, roughly 2.3% is held by the ten largest clones. Taken with the paper, the label for time point translates to: patch test 2, 6 weeks after DPC sensitization. What this sample's treatment or condition label stands for: therapeutic diphenylcyclopropenone sensitization with weekly scalp DPC. The starting material was whole blood, obtained in connection with sensitization to the hapten diphenylcyclopropenone (DPC). These receptors all come from a man aged 35-49 years with alopecia areata. Some clones in this sample may be carry-over from other donors' samples.

The chain employs TRBV12-3 or TRBV12-4 and TRBJ1-3; unclear D gene. The V end was cut by 1 base, the J end by 10 bases, with 11 bases between. The CDR3 has 13 amino acids. The CDR3 region is CASSLEHGGTIYF. CDR3 sequence (DNA): TGTGCCAGCAGTTTAGAACACGGAGGAACCATATATTTT.

About this clonotype: Its ends do not fully match the called genes, so a read error is possible. The genes are TRBV7-9 and TRBJ2-6; D remains unclear. The length of the CDR3 is 17 residues. Germline assignment: CDR1 SEHNR and CDR2 FQNEAQ (reference sequence). The CDR3 is CASSTRGKLSVANVLTF. CDR3 coding DNA: TGTGCCAGCAGCACGCGAGGAAAGTTGTCTGTGGCCAACGTCCTGACTTTC.